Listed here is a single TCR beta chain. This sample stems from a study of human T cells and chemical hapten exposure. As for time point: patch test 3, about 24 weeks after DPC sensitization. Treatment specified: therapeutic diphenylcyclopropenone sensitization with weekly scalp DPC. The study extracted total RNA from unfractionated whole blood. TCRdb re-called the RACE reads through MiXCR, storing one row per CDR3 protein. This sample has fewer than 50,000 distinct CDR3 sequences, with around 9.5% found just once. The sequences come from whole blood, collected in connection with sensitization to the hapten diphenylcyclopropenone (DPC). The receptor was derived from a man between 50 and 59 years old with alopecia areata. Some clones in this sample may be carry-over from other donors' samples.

This CDR3 reads CSVEDAQLYGYTF. CDR3 coding DNA: TGCAGCGTTGAAGACGCACAGCTCTATGGCTACACCTTC. The rearrangement links TRBV29-1 to TRBJ1-2, with D hard to call. V lost 0 bases and J lost 4, with 9 bases in between. The germline V gene encodes CDR1 SQVTM and CDR2 ANQGSEA. The CDR3 extends over 13 amino acids.